The T cell receptor beta chain described here comes from a study of blood T cell repertoires in COVID-19 (TCRdb year 2020). Regarding the complete study: Collaborator samples came from the United States, Italy and Spain and covered acute and convalescent phases of COVID-19. The material from the prospective study consisted of cDNA or gDNA derived from T cells, B-cell-depleted T cells, or PBMCs. The dataset comprised deeply sampled blood TCRbeta repertoires from subjects exposed to, actively infected with, or recovered from COVID-19. The repertoires were released in a freely available public database intended as a resource for research on the immune response to SARS-CoV-2. The samples were drawn from the first 160 participants of the ongoing ImmuneRACE study and from 1,254 subjects provided by 6 global collaborators. A de-identified subject ID, COVID-19 status, age in years and sex were almost always included in the sample metadata. Where available, HLA class I and class II types were taken from metadata supplied by the sample provider and were not determined by assay-based typing.

This clone appeared a single time. It has no known antigen specificity. One base away there is no much larger clone; base qualities are not given. For CDR1 and CDR2, the germline V gene (reference sequence) lists MNHEY and SMNVEV. Unmatched junction bases come to 9, with V trimmed by 6 bases and J by 4 bases. Spanning cysteine to phenylalanine, the CDR3 consists of 15 amino acids. Kept here is only the CDR3 DNA, which spans 45 bases and is read in frame from base 1. Points the paper makes about the study in general: The amount of clinical and demographic metadata varied by source and participant and was provided uncurated.

In the prospective study, participants were about 18 to 90 years old, resided in about two dozen geographic areas of the United States, and were enrolled through a virtual design. In the prospective study, cohorts were assigned on the basis of participant-reported clinical history obtained from a screening survey and a study questionnaire. In the prospective study, whole blood, serum and a nasopharyngeal or oropharyngeal swab were collected from each participant by mobile phlebotomists. Prospective study participants could optionally give additional blood draws and questionnaires over an approximately two-month period. Before DNA extraction, blood samples from the prospective study were shipped at room temperature or frozen. TCRbeta CDR3 regions were amplified from genomic DNA using the immunoSEQ Assay, a bias-controlled multiplex PCR. The study's processing was this. The number of nucleated cells in each sample was estimated by amplification of reference gene primers within the assay. Sequence reads were collapsed and filtered to measure the absolute abundance of every unique TCRbeta CDR3 rearrangement. For each sample, productive Simpson clonality was calculated by taking the square root of Simpson's diversity index across productive rearrangements. TCRdb provides this immuneACCESS table in a form limited to in-frame rearrangements. Some clones are lacking; in checked studies, under half of them reflect an unresolved V gene, and why the rest are absent is not known. D and trimming come from the DNA, and the V and J calls and clone size come from that table. Recorded for this sample are 400,000 to 550,000 clones; 70% to 90% of them occurred a single time. About 2.1% of the sample comes from the top ten.

The receptor's source is a woman younger than 30 with acute COVID-19. Sequences were obtained from PBMCs or T cells enriched from blood (not recorded which). The chain joins TRBV27 to TRBJ2-7; 10 bases in the junction line up with TRBD2. The DNA sequence is given as TGTGCCAGCAGCAGGGGCGTAGCGGGAGGTTACGAGCAGTACTTC. Protein translation: CASSRGVAGGYEQYF.